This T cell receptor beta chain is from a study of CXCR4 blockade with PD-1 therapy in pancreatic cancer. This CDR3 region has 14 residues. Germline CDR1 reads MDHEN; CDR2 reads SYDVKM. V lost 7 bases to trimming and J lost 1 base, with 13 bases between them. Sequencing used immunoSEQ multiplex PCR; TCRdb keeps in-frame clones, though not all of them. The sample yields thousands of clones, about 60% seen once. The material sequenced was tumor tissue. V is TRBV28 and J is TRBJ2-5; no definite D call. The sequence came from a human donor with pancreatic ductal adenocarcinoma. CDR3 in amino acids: CASTLSWGQETQYF. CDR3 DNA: TGTGCCAGCACCCTATCCTGGGGCCAAGAGACCCAGTACTTC.